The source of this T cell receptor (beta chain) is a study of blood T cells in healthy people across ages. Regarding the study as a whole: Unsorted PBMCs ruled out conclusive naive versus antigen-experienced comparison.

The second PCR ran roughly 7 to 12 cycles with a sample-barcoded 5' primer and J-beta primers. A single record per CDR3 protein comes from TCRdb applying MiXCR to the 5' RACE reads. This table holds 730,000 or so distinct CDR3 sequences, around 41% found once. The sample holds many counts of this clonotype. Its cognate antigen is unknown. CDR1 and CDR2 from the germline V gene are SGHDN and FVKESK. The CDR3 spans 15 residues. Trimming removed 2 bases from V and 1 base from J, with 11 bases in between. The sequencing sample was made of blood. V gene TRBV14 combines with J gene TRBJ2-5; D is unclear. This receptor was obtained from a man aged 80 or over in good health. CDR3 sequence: CASSQRRVAQETQYF. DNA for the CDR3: TGTGCCAGCAGCCAAAGGCGTGTTGCCCAAGAGACCCAGTACTTC.